This TCR beta chain was captured in a study of CD8 T cells in ankylosing spondylitis (TCRdb year 2017). Study-level background: To find TCR variants linked to disease, the study profiled T cell receptor beta repertoires in ankylosing spondylitis patients and healthy donors. Peripheral blood samples were taken, and synovial fluid was additionally collected from ankylosing spondylitis patients. The full study cohort was made up of about 25 ankylosing spondylitis patients and some 100 healthy donors.

CDR1 and CDR2 (GTSNPN, SVGIG) derive from the germline V gene (reference sequence). Including the terminal cysteine and phenylalanine, the CDR3 comprises 13 residues. CDR3 DNA is the only sequence kept; it has 39 bases, read in frame from the first base. Between the V and J ends, shortened by 1 base and 4 bases respectively, the junction contains 8 bases. A remark on this clonotype: Its antigen is not yet known. No quality values exist for individual bases; no much larger clone is one base distant.

Findings and caveats that apply to the study as a whole: A TCR beta motif made up of several highly homologous amino acid variants appeared to be characteristic of blood from ankylosing spondylitis patients. Some of the motif variants had been reported before in the synovial fluid and blood of reactive arthritis patients, a finding that suggests common disease-initiation mechanisms. The disease-linked clones were reported to be significantly enriched in matched synovial fluid samples from ankylosing spondylitis patients. In peripheral blood, the disease-linked clones were found at relatively low frequencies and had a CD8+ phenotype.

TCRdb lists the instrument as Illumina HiSeq 2500. Quantitative 5'-RACE with molecular barcodes was the method used to prepare the TCR beta libraries. In the authors' own workflow: Disease-linked TCR variants were identified with a new computational method built on a probabilistic model of VDJ rearrangement. Using fastp at Q25 and MiXCR, TCRdb reprocessed the public reads and kept productive beta chains. Here each entry gathers all rows of one CDR3 protein and keeps the most common genes and DNA. The V and J calls reflect TCRdb's pipeline rather than the authors' work. Across this sample there are roughly 130,000 distinct CDR3 sequences, with around 15% seen only once. The ten biggest clones cover almost 3% of the sample.

Sample: blood, either unsorted or a sorted T cell fraction (not recorded which). This chain is built from TRBV30 and TRBJ2-1; confidence is insufficient to name the D gene. The source is a female donor with ankylosing spondylitis or in good health (not recorded which). CDR3 region: CAWSEGLYNEQFF. The bases read TGTGCCTGGAGTGAGGGCCTTTACAATGAGCAGTTCTTC.